This TCR beta chain was sequenced in a study of T-cell reconstitution after alpha-beta-depleted transplantation in children. This CDR3 contains 13 residues. V shed 3 bases and J shed 6 bases, with 12 bases lying between them. The V gene's germline CDR1 is DFQATT and CDR2 SNEGSKA (reference sequence). A TCRbeta library incorporating unique molecular identifiers was prepared. TCRdb re-called the PCR reads through MiXCR, storing one row per CDR3 protein. The sample lists around 500,000 distinct CDR3 sequences, roughly an eighth occurring once. This chain joins TRBV20-1 and TRBJ1-5; a weak D match, TRBD1 (6 bases). The TCR comes from a human donor who donated a stem cell graft to a child with combined immunodeficiency. The sample was PBMCs from the stem cell graft donor, taken from the stem cell graft. The CDR3 is CSASAGGTQPQHF. The DNA for the CDR3 is TGCAGTGCTAGCGCGGGGGGCACTCAGCCCCAGCATTTT.